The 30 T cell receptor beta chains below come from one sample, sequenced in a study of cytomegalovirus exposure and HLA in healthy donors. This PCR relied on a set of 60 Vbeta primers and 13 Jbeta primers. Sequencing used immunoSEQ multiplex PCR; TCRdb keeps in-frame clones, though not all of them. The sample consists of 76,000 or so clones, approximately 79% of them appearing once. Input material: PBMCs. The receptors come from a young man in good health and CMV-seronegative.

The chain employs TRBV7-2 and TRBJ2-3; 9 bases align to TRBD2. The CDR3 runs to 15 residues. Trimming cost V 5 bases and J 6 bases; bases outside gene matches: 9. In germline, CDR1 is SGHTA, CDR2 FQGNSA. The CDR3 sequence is CASSPLAGASDTQYF. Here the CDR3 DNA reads TGTGCCAGCAGCCCCTTAGCGGGAGCATCTGATACGCAGTATTTT.

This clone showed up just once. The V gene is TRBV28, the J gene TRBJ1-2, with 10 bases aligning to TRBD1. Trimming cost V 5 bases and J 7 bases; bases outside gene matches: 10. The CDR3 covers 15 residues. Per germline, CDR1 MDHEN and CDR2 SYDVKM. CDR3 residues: CASSAYRRDRGGYTF. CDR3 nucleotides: TGTGCCAGCAGTGCGTACCGCCGGGACAGGGGTGGCTACACCTTC.

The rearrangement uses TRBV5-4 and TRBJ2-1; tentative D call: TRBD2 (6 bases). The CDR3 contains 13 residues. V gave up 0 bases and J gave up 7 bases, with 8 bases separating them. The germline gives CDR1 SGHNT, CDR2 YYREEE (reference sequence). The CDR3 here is CASSLAGGNEQFF. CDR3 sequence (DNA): TGTGCCAGCAGCTTGGCTGGAGGGAATGAGCAGTTCTTC.

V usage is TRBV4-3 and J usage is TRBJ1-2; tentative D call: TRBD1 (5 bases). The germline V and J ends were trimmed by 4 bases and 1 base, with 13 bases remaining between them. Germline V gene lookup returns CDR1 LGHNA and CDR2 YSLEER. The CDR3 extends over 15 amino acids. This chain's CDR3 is CASSPVRDFNYGYTF. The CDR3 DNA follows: TGCGCCAGCAGCCCGGTCCGGGACTTTAACTATGGCTACACCTTC.

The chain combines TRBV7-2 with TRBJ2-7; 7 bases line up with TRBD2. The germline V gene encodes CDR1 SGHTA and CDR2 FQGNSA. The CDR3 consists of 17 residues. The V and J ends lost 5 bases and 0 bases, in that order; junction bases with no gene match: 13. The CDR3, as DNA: TGTGCCAGCAGCGCTTTATTATCCCCGGGGGGCTCCTACGAGCAGTACTTC. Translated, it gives CASSALLSPGGSYEQYF.

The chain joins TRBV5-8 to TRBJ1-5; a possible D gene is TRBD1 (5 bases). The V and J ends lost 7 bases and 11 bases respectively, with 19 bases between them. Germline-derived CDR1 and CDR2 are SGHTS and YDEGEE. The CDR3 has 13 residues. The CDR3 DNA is TGTGCCAGCCGGCGGGGGACGGGATCAACCCAGCATTTT. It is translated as CASRRGTGSTQHF.

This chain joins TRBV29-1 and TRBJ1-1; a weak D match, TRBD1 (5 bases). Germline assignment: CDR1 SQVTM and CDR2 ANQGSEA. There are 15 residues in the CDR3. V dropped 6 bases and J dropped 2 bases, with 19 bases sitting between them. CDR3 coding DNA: TGCAGCGTGGGCGGGGGGTACACCCCAAACACTGAAGCTTTCTTT. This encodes CSVGGGYTPNTEAFF.

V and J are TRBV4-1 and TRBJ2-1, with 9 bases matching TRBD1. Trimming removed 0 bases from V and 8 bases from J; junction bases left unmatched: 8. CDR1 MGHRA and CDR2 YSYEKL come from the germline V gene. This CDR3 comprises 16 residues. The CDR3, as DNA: TGCGCCAGCAGCCAAGACAGAGGACAGGGGTGGGATGAGCAGTTCTTC. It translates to CASSQDRGQGWDEQFF.

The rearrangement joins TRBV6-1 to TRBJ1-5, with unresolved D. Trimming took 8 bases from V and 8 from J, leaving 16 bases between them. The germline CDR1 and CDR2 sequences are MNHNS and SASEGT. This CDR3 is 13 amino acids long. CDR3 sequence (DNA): TGTGCCAGCCTCGGAGGGTTGAGGGAGCCCCAGCATTTT. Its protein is CASLGGLREPQHF.

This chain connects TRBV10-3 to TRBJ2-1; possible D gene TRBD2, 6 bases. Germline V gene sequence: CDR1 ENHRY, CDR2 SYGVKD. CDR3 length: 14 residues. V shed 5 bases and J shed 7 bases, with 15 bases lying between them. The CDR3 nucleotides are TGTGCCATCAGTCCCCCCCCCGCGGGGAATGAGCAGTTCTTC. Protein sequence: CAISPPPAGNEQFF.

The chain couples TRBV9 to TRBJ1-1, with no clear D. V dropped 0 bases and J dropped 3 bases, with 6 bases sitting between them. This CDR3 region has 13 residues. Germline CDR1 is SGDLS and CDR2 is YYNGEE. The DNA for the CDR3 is TGTGCCAGCAGCGTAGGGGAGTACACTGAAGCTTTCTTT. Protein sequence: CASSVGEYTEAFF.

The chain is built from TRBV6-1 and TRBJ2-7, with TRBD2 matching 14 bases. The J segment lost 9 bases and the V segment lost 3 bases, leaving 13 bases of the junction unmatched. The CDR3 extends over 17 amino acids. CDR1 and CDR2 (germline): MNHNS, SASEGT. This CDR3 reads CASSEGLAGALLIGQYF. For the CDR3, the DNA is TGTGCCAGCAGTGAGGGACTAGCGGGGGCCCTCCTCATTGGGCAGTACTTC.

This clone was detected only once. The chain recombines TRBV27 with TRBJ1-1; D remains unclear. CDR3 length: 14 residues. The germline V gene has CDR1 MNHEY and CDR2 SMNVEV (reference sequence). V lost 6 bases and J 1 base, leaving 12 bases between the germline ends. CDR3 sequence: CASRYSEPNTEAFF. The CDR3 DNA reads TGTGCCAGCAGGTACTCCGAACCGAACACTGAAGCTTTCTTT.

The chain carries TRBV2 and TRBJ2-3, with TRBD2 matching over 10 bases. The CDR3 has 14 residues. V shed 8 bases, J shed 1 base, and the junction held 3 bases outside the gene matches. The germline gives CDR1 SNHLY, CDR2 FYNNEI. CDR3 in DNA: TGTGCCAGCCTCCTAGCGGGGGGCACAGATACGCAGTATTTT. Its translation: CASLLAGGTDTQYF. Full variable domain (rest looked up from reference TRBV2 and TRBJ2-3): EPEVTQTPSHQVTQMGQEVILRCVPISNHLYFYWYRQILGQKVEFLVSFYNNEISEKSEIFDDQFSVERPDGSNFTLKIRSTKLEDSAMYFCASLLAGGTDTQYFGPGTRLTVL.

CDR3 in DNA: TGTGCCAGCAGTGAAGGCGGGAGGTTGGGTTTCGGGGAAAAACTGTTTTTT. Its translation is CASSEGGRLGFGEKLFF. The rearrangement links TRBV6-1 to TRBJ1-4; no reliable D call. Germline values: CDR1 MNHNS, CDR2 SASEGT. Trimming stripped 1 base from V and 8 bases from J, with 20 bases between. The CDR3 extends over 17 amino acids.

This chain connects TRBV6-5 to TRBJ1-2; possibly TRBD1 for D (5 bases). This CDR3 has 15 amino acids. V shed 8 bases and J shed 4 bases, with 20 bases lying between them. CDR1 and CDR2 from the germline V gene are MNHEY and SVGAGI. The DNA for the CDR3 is TGTGCCAGCGGCATCGTGGACACCGGACGCTATGGCTACACCTTC. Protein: CASGIVDTGRYGYTF.

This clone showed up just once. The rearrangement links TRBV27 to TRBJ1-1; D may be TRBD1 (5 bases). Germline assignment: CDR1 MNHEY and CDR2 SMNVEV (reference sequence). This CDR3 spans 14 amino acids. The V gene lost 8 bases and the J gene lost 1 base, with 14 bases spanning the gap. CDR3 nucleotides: TGTGCCAGCGGCTGGGGCACTTCGAACACTGAAGCTTTCTTT. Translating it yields CASGWGTSNTEAFF.

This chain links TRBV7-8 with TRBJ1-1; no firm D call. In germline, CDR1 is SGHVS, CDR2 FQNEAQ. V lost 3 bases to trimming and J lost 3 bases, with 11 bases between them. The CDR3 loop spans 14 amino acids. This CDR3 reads CASSLTMRDTEAFF. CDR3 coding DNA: TGTGCCAGCAGCTTGACAATGAGGGACACTGAAGCTTTCTTT.

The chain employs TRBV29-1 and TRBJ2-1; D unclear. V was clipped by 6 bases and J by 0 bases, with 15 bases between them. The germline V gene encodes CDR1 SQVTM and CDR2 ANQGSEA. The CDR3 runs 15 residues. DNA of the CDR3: TGCAGCGTCCCAAGAACGCCCAGCTCCTACAATGAGCAGTTCTTC. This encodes CSVPRTPSSYNEQFF.

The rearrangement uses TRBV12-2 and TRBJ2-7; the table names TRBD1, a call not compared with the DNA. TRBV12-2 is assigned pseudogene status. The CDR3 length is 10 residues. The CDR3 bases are TGTGCAAGTCGCTTGAGACAGGGGAACTTC. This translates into CASRLRQGNF.

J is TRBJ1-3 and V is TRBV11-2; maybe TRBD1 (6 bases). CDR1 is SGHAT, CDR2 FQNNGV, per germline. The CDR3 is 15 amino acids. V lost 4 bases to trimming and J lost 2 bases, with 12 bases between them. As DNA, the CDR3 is TGTGCCAGCAGCTGGCAGGGGATCACTGGAAACACCATATATTTT. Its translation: CASSWQGITGNTIYF. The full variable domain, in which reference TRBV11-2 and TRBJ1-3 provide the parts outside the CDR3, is EAGVAQSPRYKIIEKRQSVAFWCNPISGHATLYWYQQILGQGPKLLIQFQNNGVVDDSQLPKDRFSAERLKGVDSTLKIQPAKLEDSAVYLCASSWQGITGNTIYFGEGSWLTVV.

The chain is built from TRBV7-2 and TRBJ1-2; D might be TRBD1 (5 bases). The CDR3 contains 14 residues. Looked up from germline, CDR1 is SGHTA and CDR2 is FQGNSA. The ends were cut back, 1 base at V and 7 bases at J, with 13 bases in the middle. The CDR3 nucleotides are TGTGCCAGCAGCTTAGAGGAGGGGCTCGGTGGCTACACCTTC. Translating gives CASSLEEGLGGYTF.

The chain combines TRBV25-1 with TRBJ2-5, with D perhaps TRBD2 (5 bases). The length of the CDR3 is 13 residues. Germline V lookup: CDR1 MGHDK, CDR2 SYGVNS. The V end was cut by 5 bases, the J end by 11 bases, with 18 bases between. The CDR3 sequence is CASSPQRAGEQYF. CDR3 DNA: TGTGCCAGCAGTCCGCAGAGGGCTGGTGAGCAGTACTTC. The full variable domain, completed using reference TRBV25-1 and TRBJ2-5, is EADIYQTPRYLVIGTGKKITLECSQTMGHDKMYWYQQDPGMELHLIHYSYGVNSTEKGDLSSESTVSRIRTEHFPLTLESARPSHTSQYLCASSPQRAGEQYFGPGTRLLVL.

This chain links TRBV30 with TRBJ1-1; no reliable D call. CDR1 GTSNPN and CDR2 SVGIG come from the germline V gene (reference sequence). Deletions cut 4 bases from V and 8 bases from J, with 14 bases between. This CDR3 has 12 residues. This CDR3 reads CAWNVVGPEAFF. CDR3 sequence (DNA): TGTGCCTGGAATGTTGTGGGCCCGGAAGCTTTCTTT.

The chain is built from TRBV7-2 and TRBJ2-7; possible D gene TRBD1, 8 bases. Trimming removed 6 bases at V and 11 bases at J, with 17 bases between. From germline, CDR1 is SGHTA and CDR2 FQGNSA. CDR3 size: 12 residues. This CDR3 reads CASSLTGGGKYF. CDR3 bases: TGTGCCAGCAGTCTCACAGGGGGAGGGAAGTACTTC.

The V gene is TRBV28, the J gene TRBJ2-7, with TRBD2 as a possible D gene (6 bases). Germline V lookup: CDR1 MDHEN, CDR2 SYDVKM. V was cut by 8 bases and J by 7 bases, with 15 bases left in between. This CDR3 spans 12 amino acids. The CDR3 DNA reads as TGTGCCAGCGTAGGAGGGGTAGTGGAGCAGTACTTC. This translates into CASVGGVVEQYF.

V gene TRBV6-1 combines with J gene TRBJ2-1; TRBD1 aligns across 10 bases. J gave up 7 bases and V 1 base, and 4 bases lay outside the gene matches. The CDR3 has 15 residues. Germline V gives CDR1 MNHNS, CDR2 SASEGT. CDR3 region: CASSEGTGGTNEQFF. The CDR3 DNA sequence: TGTGCCAGCAGTGAAGGGACAGGGGGGACAAATGAGCAGTTCTTC.

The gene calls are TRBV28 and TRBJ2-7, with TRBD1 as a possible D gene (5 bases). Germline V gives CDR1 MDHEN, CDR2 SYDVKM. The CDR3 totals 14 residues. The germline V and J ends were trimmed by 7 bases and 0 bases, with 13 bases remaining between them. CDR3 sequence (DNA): TGTGCCAGCATCAGGACACCTAGCTCCTACGAGCAGTACTTC. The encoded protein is CASIRTPSSYEQYF.

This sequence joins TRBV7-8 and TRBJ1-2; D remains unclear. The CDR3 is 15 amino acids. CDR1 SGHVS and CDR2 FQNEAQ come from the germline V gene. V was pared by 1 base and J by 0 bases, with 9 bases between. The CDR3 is CASSLEPLANYGYTF. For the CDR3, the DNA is TGTGCCAGCAGCTTAGAGCCACTTGCTAACTATGGCTACACCTTC.

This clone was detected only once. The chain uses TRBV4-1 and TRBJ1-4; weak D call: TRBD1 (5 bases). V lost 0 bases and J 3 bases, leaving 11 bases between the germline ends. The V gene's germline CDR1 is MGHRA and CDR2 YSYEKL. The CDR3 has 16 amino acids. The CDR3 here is CASSQDWPGPNEKLFF. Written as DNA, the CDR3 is TGCGCCAGCAGCCAAGATTGGCCAGGGCCTAATGAAAAACTGTTTTTT.